This T cell receptor (beta chain) was observed in a study of cytomegalovirus exposure and HLA in healthy donors. For the study at large: Genetic ancestry analysis placed over 65% of the 300 to 500 donors that were genotyped in the Caucasian-associated cluster. Study-wide findings and caveats: Most TCR sequences showed up rarely, but some public TCRs showed up in many donors. It was likely that a cluster of highly shared sequence variants was a sequencing artifact.

In the PCR, 60 Vbeta and 13 Jbeta primers were used. The method was immunoSEQ multiplex PCR; TCRdb's version includes in-frame clones alone and lacks a portion of them. The sample contains around 200,000 clones, roughly 80% of which appear only once. Concerning this clone itself: Its antigen is unidentified.

CDR3 length: 15 residues. Germline CDR1 MNHEY, CDR2 SMNVEV (reference sequence). Trimming at V came to 2 bases and at J to 1 base, leaving 3 bases not matched to a gene. The donors were healthy bone marrow donors. V gene TRBV27 combines with J gene TRBJ1-1; TRBD1 aligns across 8 bases. What was sequenced was PBMCs. This sequence was found in a man aged 40-49 years in good health and CMV-seropositive. This CDR3 is CASSLGTGRNTEAFF. In DNA form, the CDR3 reads TGTGCCAGCAGTTTAGGGACAGGAAGGAACACTGAAGCTTTCTTT.